This T cell receptor beta chain is drawn from a study of blood T cell repertoires in COVID-19 (dated by TCRdb to 2020 to 2022). With respect to the entire study: Samples from collaborators originated in the United States, Italy and Spain and spanned both the acute and convalescent phases of COVID-19. The prospective study material was composed of cDNA or gDNA derived from T cells, B-cell-depleted T cells, or PBMCs. Samples came from the ongoing ImmuneRACE study (first 160 participants) plus 1,254 subjects from 6 global collaborators. Sample metadata almost always included a de-identified subject ID, COVID-19 status, age in years and sex. A freely available public database, intended as a resource for researchers studying the immune response to SARS-CoV-2, is where the repertoires were released. Subjects who had been exposed to COVID-19, were actively infected with it, or had recovered from it provided the deeply sampled blood TCRbeta repertoires that made up the dataset. Where HLA class I and class II types were available, the types were taken from metadata supplied by the sample provider, not from assay-based typing. Overall study results and their limits: The quantity of clinical and demographic metadata differed by source and by participant and was supplied without curation.

CDR1 and CDR2 were assigned from the germline V gene as KGHSH and LQKENI. Taken from cysteine to phenylalanine, the CDR3 has 15 residues. Solely the CDR3 DNA is kept, with 45 bases framed from the first base. The immunoSEQ Assay, a bias-controlled multiplex PCR, was used to amplify TCRbeta CDR3 regions from genomic DNA. Concerning the study's data processing: Within the assay, amplification of reference gene primers was used to estimate how many nucleated cells each sample contained. Sequence reads were collapsed and filtered to measure the absolute abundance of every unique TCRbeta CDR3 rearrangement. For each sample, productive Simpson clonality was calculated as the square root of Simpson's diversity index across productive rearrangements. TCRdb took this table from immuneACCESS and kept in-frame rearrangements with V and J called. Such tables lack part of the clones; where checked against another copy, unresolved V genes explain under half of the gap, and the rest is unexplained. V and J calls and clone size follow that table, whereas D and trimming were derived from the DNA. This sample comprises hundreds of thousands of clones, around 90% of them detected only once. The top ten hold 2% to 2.5% of the sample.

Another Seattle source contributed samples from volunteer blood donors who had recovered from COVID-19. Whole blood was collected in K2EDTA tubes by collaborating institutions according to the institutions' own protocols. For TCRbeta analysis, collaborators shipped samples in one of three forms: frozen whole blood, isolated PBMCs, or DNA extracted from either of those sample types. Worth noting for this clone: The antigen it binds to is not known. A read error may account for a junction end that differs from germline.

Recombination joined TRBV18 with TRBJ2-1; tentative D gene TRBD1, with 5 bases matching. The sequenced material came from peripheral blood. This receptor was taken from a woman aged 45-65 years who had recovered from COVID-19. At the DNA level, the sequence is TGTGCCAGCTCCCCACAGGCTAGCTCCTACAATGAGCAGTTCTTC. This gives the protein CASSPQASSYNEQFF.